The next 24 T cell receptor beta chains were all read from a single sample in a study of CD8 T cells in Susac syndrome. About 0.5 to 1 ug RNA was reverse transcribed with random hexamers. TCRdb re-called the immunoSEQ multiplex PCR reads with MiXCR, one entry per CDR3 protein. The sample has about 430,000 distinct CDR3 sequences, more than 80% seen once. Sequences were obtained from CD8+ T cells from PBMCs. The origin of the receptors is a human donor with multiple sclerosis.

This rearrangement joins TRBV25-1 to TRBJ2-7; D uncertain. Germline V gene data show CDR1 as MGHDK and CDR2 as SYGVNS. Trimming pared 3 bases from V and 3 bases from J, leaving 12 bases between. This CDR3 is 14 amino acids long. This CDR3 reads CASSDPAIGYEQYF. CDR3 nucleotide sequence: TGTGCCAGCAGTGACCCCGCCATAGGCTACGAGCAGTACTTC.

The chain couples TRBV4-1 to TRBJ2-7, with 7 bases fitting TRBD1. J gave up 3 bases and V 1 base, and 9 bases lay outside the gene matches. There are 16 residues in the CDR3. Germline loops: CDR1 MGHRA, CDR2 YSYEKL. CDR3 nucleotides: TGCGCCAGCAGCCAAGGATCGGACAGGTGGGTCTACGAGCAGTACTTC. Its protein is CASSQGSDRWVYEQYF.

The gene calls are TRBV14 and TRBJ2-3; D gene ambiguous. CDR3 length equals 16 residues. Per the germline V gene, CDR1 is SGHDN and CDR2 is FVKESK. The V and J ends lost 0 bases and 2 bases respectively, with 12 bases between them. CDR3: CASSQEYLEDTDTQYF. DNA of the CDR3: TGTGCCAGCAGCCAAGAATATCTAGAGGACACAGATACGCAGTATTTT.

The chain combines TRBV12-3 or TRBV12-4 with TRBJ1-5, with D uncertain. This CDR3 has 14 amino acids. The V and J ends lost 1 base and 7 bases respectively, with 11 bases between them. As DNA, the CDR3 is TGTGCCAGCAGTTTAGGTCCCCTCGGGCAGCCCCAGCATTTT. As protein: CASSLGPLGQPQHF.

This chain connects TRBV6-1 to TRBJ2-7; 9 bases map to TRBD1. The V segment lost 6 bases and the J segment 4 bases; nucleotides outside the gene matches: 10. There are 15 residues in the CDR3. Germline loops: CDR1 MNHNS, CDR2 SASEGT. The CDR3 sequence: CASRHLAGQGYEQYF. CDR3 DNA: TGTGCCAGCAGACACCTGGCGGGACAGGGTTACGAGCAGTACTTC.

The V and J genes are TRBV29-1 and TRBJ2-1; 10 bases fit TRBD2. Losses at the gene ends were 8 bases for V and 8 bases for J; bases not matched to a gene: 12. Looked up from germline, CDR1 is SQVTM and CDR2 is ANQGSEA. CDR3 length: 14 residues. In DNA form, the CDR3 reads TGCAGCTTCGTGAGCGGGGGGGCCTTCGATGAGCAGTTCTTC. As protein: CSFVSGGAFDEQFF.

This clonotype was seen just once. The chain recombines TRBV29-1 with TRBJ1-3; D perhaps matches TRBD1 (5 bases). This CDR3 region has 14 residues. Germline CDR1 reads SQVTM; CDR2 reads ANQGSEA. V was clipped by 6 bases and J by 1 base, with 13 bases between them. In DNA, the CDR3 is TGCAGCGTAATGGGAGGGGATTCTGGAAACACCATATATTTT. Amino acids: CSVMGGDSGNTIYF.

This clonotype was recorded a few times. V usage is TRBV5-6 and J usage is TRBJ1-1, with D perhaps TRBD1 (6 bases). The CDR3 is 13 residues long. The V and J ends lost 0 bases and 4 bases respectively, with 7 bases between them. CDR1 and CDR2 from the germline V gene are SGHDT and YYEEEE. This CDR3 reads CASSLGTATEAFF. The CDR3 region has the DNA TGTGCCAGCAGCTTGGGGACAGCCACTGAAGCTTTCTTT.

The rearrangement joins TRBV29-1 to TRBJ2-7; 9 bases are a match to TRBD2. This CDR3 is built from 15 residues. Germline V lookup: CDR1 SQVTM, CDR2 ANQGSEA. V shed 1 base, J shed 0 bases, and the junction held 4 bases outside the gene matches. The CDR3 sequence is CSVEGEGLASYEQYF. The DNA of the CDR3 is TGCAGCGTTGAAGGTGAGGGACTAGCCTCCTACGAGCAGTACTTC.

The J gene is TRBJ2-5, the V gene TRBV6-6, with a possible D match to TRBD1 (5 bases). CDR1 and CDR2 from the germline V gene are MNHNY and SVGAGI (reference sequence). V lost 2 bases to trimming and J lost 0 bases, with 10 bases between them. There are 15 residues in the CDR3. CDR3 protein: CASSYPQGNQETQYF. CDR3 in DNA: TGTGCCAGCAGTTACCCCCAGGGCAACCAAGAGACCCAGTACTTC.

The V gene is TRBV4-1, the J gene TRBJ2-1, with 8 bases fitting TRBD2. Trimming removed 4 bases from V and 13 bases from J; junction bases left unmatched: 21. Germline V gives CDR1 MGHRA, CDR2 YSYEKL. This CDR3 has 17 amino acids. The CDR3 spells CASSLLPGTRIGQLQFF. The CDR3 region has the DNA TGCGCCAGCAGCCTTCTCCCCGGGACTAGAATCGGGCAACTTCAGTTCTTC.

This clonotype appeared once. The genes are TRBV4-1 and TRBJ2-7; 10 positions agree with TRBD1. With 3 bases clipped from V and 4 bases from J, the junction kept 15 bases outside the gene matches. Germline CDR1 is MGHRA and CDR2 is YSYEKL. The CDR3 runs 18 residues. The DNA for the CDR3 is TGCGCCAGCAGCCACGGCCCACCGACAGGGGGCACTGGGTACGAGCAGTACTTC. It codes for CASSHGPPTGGTGYEQYF.

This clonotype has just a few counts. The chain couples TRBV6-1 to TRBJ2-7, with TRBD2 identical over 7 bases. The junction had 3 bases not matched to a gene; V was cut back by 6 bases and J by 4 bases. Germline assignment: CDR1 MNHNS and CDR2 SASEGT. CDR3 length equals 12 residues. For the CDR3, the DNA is TGTGCCAGCAGGGGGGGGTCGTACGAGCAGTACTTC. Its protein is CASRGGSYEQYF.

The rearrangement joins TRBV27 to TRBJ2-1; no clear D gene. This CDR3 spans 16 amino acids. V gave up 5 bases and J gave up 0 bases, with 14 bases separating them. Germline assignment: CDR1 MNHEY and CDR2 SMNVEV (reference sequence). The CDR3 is CASSLLGPRSYNEQFF. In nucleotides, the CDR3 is TGTGCCAGCAGTCTCCTGGGCCCCCGCTCCTACAATGAGCAGTTCTTC.

The CDR3 is CASSFGQTPYEQYF. CDR3 coding DNA: TGTGCCAGCAGCTTTGGACAGACCCCCTACGAGCAGTACTTC. V usage is TRBV7-9 and J usage is TRBJ2-7; maybe TRBD1 (6 bases). The CDR3 is made up of 14 amino acids. V was clipped by 3 bases and J by 2 bases, with 11 bases between them. Germline V CDR1 and CDR2: SEHNR, FQNEAQ (reference sequence).

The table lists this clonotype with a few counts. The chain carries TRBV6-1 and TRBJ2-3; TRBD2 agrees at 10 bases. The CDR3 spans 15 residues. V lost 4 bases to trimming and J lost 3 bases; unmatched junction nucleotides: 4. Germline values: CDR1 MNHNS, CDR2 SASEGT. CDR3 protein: CASSGTSGFTDTQYF. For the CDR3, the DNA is TGTGCCAGCAGTGGGACTAGCGGCTTTACAGATACGCAGTATTTT.

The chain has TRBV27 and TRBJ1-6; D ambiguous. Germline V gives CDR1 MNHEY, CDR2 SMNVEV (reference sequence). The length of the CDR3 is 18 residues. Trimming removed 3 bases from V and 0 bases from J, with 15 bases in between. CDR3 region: CASSFSPVRSSYNSPLHF. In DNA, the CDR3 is TGTGCCAGCAGTTTTTCACCGGTGCGAAGCTCCTATAATTCACCCCTCCACTTT.

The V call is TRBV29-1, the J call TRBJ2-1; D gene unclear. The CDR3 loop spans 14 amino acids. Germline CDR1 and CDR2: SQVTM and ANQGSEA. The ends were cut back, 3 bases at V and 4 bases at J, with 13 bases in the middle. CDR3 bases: TGCAGCGTTGACCCCAGGTCGGAGTACAATGAGCAGTTCTTC. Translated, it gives CSVDPRSEYNEQFF.

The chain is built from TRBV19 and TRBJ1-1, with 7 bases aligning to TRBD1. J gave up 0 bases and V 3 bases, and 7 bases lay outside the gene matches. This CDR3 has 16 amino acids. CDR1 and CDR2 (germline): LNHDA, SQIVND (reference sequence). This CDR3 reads CASSIPGQIMNTEAFF. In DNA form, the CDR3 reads TGTGCCAGTAGTATCCCGGGACAGATCATGAACACTGAAGCTTTCTTT.

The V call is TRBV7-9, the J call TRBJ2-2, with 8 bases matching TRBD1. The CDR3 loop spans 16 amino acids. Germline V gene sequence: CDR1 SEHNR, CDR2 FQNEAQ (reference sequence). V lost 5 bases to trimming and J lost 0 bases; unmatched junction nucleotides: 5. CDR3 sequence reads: CASSTWTGTNTGELFF. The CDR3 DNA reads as TGTGCCAGCAGCACTTGGACAGGGACGAACACCGGGGAGCTGTTTTTT.

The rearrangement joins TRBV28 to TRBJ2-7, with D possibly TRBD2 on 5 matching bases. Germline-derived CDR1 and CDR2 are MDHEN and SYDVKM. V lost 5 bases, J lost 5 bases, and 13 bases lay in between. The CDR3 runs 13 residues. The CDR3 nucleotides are TGTGCCAGCAGTCCCCGGGGTGGGAACGAGCAGTACTTC. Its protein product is CASSPRGGNEQYF.

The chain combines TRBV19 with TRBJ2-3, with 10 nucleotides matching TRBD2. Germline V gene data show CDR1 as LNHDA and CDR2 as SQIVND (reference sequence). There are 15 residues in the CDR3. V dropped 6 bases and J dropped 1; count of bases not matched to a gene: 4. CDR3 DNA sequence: TGTGCCAGTAGCGGAAGCGGGGGGGGCACAGATACGCAGTATTTT. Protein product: CASSGSGGGTDTQYF. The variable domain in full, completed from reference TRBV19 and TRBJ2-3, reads DGGITQSPKYLFRKEGQNVTLSCEQNLNHDAMYWYRQDPGQGLRLIYYSQIVNDFQKGDIAEGYSVSREKKESFPLTVTSAQKNPTAFYLCASSGSGGGTDTQYFGPGTRLTVL.

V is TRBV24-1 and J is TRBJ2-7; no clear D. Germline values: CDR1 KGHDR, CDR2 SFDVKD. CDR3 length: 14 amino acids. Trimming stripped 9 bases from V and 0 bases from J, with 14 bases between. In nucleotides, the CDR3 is TGTGCCACCGGTCCCGACGGAATCTCCTACGAGCAGTACTTC. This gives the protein CATGPDGISYEQYF.

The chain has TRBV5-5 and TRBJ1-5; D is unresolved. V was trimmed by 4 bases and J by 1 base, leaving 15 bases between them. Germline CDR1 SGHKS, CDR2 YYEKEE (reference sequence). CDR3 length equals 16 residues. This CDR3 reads CASSPGLGVSNQPQHF. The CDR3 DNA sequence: TGTGCCAGCAGCCCTGGACTTGGCGTAAGCAATCAGCCCCAGCATTTT.